The source of this T cell receptor beta chain is a study of CD8+ T cells in alopecia areata. Study-wide results and caveats: Compared with mice, patients displayed less clear TCR sharing, possibly for HLA-related reasons.

It was cDNA, reverse transcribed from extracted RNA, that served as the sequencing template. Sequencing was performed with immunoSEQ multiplex PCR; in TCRdb, only in-frame clones are kept and a portion is missing. The table has 140,000 to 150,000 clones, roughly 62% seen once. As part of sample collection, lesional scalp punch biopsies and peripheral blood were taken from alopecia areata patients. The researchers isolated CD4+ and CD8+ T cells from PBMCs by sorting. From germline, CDR1 is SEHNR and CDR2 FQNEAQ (reference sequence). Trimming removed 5 bases from V and 7 bases from J; junction bases left unmatched: 9. This CDR3 has 15 amino acids. In regard to this clone: Antigen unknown.

This TCR was recovered from a human donor with alopecia areata. The chain recombines TRBV7-9 with TRBJ1-4, with 8 nucleotides matching TRBD1. The sequencing used CD4+ T cells sorted from blood, collected at week 0. CDR3 loop: CASSQERTGPEKLFF. The CDR3 coding sequence is TGTGCCAGCAGCCAAGAAAGGACAGGGCCTGAAAAACTGTTTTTT.